The rows below give T cell receptor beta chains drawn from one sample of a study of cytomegalovirus exposure and HLA in healthy donors. This table comes from immunoSEQ multiplex PCR, and its TCRdb copy is limited to in-frame clones, with some not included. The table lists 150,000 or so clones, over 65% of them singletons. Input material: PBMCs. These receptors originate from a man aged 40-50 years in good health and CMV-seropositive. CDR3s include the opening cysteine and the closing phenylalanine or tryptophan. D genes are given only for firm matches. Size values are once, few and many counts, or a class for expanded clones, and some rows have none.

J gene | clone size | V gene | D gene | CDR3 DNA | CDR3 protein
TRBJ1-5 | NA | TRBV7-8 | NA | TGTGCCAGCACCCCCTCGAGAGGAGAAGGTTTGCGGGGTTATAGCAATCAGCCCCAGCATTTT | CASTPSRGEGLRGYSNQPQHF
TRBJ2-3 | NA | TRBV28 | NA | TGTGCCAGCAGTTCGAAGACTAGGTACACAGATACGCAGTATTTT | CASSSKTRYTDTQYF
TRBJ2-3 | NA | TRBV14 | NA | TGTGCCAGCGGTCCAGGGGGGTTTAATACGCAGTATTTT | CASGPGGFNTQYF
TRBJ2-5 | NA | TRBV5-4 | TRBD1 | TGTGCCAGCAGCCGTTCAGGGGGACAAGAGACCCAGTACTTC | CASSRSGGQETQYF
TRBJ2-2 | once | TRBV10-3 | NA | TGTGCCATCAGGATACAGGGCGGGGAGCTGTTTTTT | CAIRIQGGELFF
TRBJ2-7 | NA | TRBV6-1 | TRBD1 | TGTGCCAGCAGTTTGCAACAGGGGGCCAGCTACGAGCAGTACTTC | CASSLQQGASYEQYF
TRBJ2-5 | NA | TRBV9 | NA | TGTGCCAGCAGCGTAGGGCAGGGAGAGACCCAGTACTTC | CASSVGQGETQYF
TRBJ1-5 | NA | TRBV28 | TRBD1 | TGTGCCAGCAGTTTAGCCGGGACAGGGGGCTGGTATGGTAATCAGCCCCAGCATTTT | CASSLAGTGGWYGNQPQHF
TRBJ1-1 | few | TRBV6-1 | NA | TGTGCCAGCAGTGAAGCCCACCGCGAGGCTGAAGCTTTCTTT | CASSEAHREAEAFF
TRBJ2-3 | NA | TRBV7-9 | TRBD1 | TGTTCCAGCAGCCCTACAGGGGGCGAAGGGACAGATACGCAGTATTTT | CSSSPTGGEGTDTQYF
TRBJ1-2 | NA | TRBV2 | TRBD1 | TGTGCCAGCAGTGACCAGGACAGGTCTTATGGCTACACCTTC | CASSDQDRSYGYTF
TRBJ2-2 | NA | TRBV7-3 | NA | TGTGCCAGCAGCTTACTAGGGGGTCCCACCGGGGAGCTGTTTTTT | CASSLLGGPTGELFF
TRBJ1-1 | NA | TRBV6-5 | NA | TGTGCCAGCAGTTCCACTGCCCCTTTAGTCGGAGCTTTCTTT | CASSSTAPLVGAFF
TRBJ2-7 | NA | TRBV2 | NA | TGTGCCAGCACACAAGCCGGGACACTCTCCTACGAGCAGTACTTC | CASTQAGTLSYEQYF
TRBJ1-1 | few | TRBV7-8 | NA | TGTGCCAGCAGCTCGCTTATAGGGACGCTTGGGGACATGAACACTGAAGCTTTCTTT | CASSSLIGTLGDMNTEAFF
TRBJ1-1 | NA | TRBV4-2 | NA | TGTGCCAGCAGCCCAACCCCGGGGACTTCGAACACTGAAGCTTTCTTT | CASSPTPGTSNTEAFF
TRBJ2-7 | once | TRBV25-1 | TRBD1 | TGTGCCAGCAGTGCCGGGACAGGGTGGGATTACGAGCAGTACTTC | CASSAGTGWDYEQYF
TRBJ2-6 | NA | TRBV7-8 | NA | TGTGCCAGCAGCTTAGTATCAAGCTCTGGGGCCAACGGCCTGACTTTC | CASSLVSSSGANGLTF
TRBJ1-4 | NA | TRBV7-9 | NA | TGTGCCAGCAGCCCGGGGTGGGAAAAACTGTTTTTT | CASSPGWEKLFF
TRBJ2-5 | NA | TRBV5-1 | NA | TGCGCCAGCAGCTTGCAGGGGACCCCGCAAGAGACCCAGTACTTC | CASSLQGTPQETQYF
TRBJ2-1 | NA | TRBV5-1 | NA | TGCGCCAGCAGCTTGGTGGGAGACGTAGTTGAGCAGTTCTTC | CASSLVGDVVEQFF
TRBJ2-7 | NA | TRBV18 | TRBD1 | TGTGCCAGCTCACAGCCGGGACAGAGCTCCTACGAGCAGTACTTC | CASSQPGQSSYEQYF
TRBJ2-7 | NA | TRBV11-3 | TRBD1 | TGTGCCAGCAGCCACCGGACAGGGGACGAGCAGTACTTC | CASSHRTGDEQYF
TRBJ2-2 | NA | TRBV7-9 | NA | TGTGCCAGCCTACCCGGACAGATCTCGTTTGTCGCCGGGGAGCTGTTTTTT | CASLPGQISFVAGELFF
TRBJ1-5 | once | TRBV29-1 | TRBD1 | TGCAGCGTCTCCCAGGGGGCCCACAATCAGCCCCAGCATTTT | CSVSQGAHNQPQHF
TRBJ2-1 | NA | TRBV7-9 | NA | TGTGCCAGCAGCTTACAAGCGGCAGCCAATGAGCAGTTCTTC | CASSLQAAANEQFF
TRBJ1-3 | NA | TRBV29-1 | NA | TGCAGCGTGCAGGGGACTGGAAACACCATATATTTT | CSVQGTGNTIYF
TRBJ2-1 | NA | TRBV10-3 | TRBD2 | TGTGCCATCAGTCTTAGCGGGAAGGAGCAGTTCTTC | CAISLSGKEQFF
TRBJ2-1 | NA | TRBV2 | TRBD2 | TGTGCCAGCAGTGGCGCGACTAGCGGGAGGGCCGATGAGCAGTTCTTC | CASSGATSGRADEQFF
TRBJ2-1 | NA | TRBV4-1 | TRBD2 | TGCGCCAGCAGCCAAGCCGGGACTAGCGTTGGGCAGTTCTTC | CASSQAGTSVGQFF
TRBJ2-7 | NA | TRBV10-3 | NA | TGTGCCATCCGAGGGCACTTCGATACCTACGAGCAGTACTTC | CAIRGHFDTYEQYF
TRBJ2-1 | once | TRBV4-2 | TRBD2 | TGTGCCAGCAGCCAGGGACTAGCGGGAGCGGGGGGCTACAATGAGCAGTTCTTC | CASSQGLAGAGGYNEQFF
TRBJ1-3 | NA | TRBV19 | TRBD1 | TGTGCCAGTCCGGGACAGGAGAAACCCCGCTCTGGAAACACCATATATTTT | CASPGQEKPRSGNTIYF
TRBJ1-3 | NA | TRBV7-3 | TRBD1 | TGTGCCAGCAGCTTAGCCCCGGCCGGGACAGGGGTTGGAAACACCATATATTTT | CASSLAPAGTGVGNTIYF
TRBJ2-3 | NA | TRBV4-2 | NA | TGTGCCAGCAGCCAAGCGACTAGAGCAGATACGCAGTATTTT | CASSQATRADTQYF
TRBJ1-6 | NA | TRBV27 | TRBD1 | TGTGCCAGCAGGGCAGGGACAGCAAATTCACCCCTCCACTTT | CASRAGTANSPLHF
TRBJ2-3 | NA | TRBV27 | TRBD2 | TGTGCCAGCAGGGAGGGCGGGAGGATTAGCACAGATACGCAGTATTTT | CASREGGRISTDTQYF
TRBJ2-2 | NA | TRBV7-6 | TRBD2 | TGTGCCAGCAGCCCCGGGACTAGCGGAGGCACCGGGGAGCTGTTTTTT | CASSPGTSGGTGELFF
TRBJ2-7 | NA | TRBV21-1 | NA | TGTGCCAGCAGCAAAGAAAACAGGCTCTACCACGAGCAGTACTTC | CASSKENRLYHEQYF
TRBJ1-2 | NA | TRBV28 | TRBD1 | TGTGCCAGCAGTTCAGACAGGGTGGGCTACACCTTC | CASSSDRVGYTF
TRBJ1-3 | few | TRBV11-2 | NA | TGTGCCAGCAGCCAGTATGGAAACACCATATATTTT | CASSQYGNTIYF
TRBJ2-7 | few | TRBV7-2 | TRBD2 | TGTGCCAGCAGCTTAGCTGGGACTAGCGGGGGCGAGCAGTACTTC | CASSLAGTSGGEQYF
TRBJ2-2 | once | TRBV2 | NA | TGTGCCAGCAGTGAGGTCGGGGGAACCGGGGAGCTGTTTTTT | CASSEVGGTGELFF
TRBJ1-6 | NA | TRBV27 | TRBD1 | TGTGCCAGCAGTTCCACCCGCGCCGGACAGGGGGGAAGGAGCTCCTATAATTCACCCCTCCACTTT | CASSSTRAGQGGRSSYNSPLHF
TRBJ2-7 | NA | TRBV7-9 | NA | TGTGCCAGCAGCCCGGGATCCCGCGAGCAGTACTTC | CASSPGSREQYF
TRBJ2-7 | once | TRBV9 | NA | TGTGCCAGCAGCGTAGGAGGACTGATGTACGAGCAGTACTTC | CASSVGGLMYEQYF